The 3 T cell receptor beta chains presented below share a single source sample, sequenced in a study of T cells in Graves' hyperthyroidism and ophthalmopathy. The TCR beta CDR3 regions underwent amplification using RNA transcripts as the source. Primed by the HTBI set, a first-round RT-PCR was run on the TCR CDR3. Each CDR3 protein is one row after TCRdb ran MiXCR on the multiplex PCR reads. The sample lists hundreds of thousands of distinct CDR3 sequences; roughly 17% were seen once. Sequencing input: blood. Receptors originate from a woman under 40 with Graves' hyperthyroidism.

This clonotype was observed at least ten times. The chain links TRBV28 to TRBJ2-4; D remains unclear. Germline V gene sequence: CDR1 MDHEN, CDR2 SYDVKM. Trimming took 5 bases from V and 8 from J, leaving 22 bases between them. The length of the CDR3 is 16 residues. In DNA, the CDR3 is TGTGCCAGCAGTGGGGTGACGGTAAGCCTTCGGGACATTCAGTACTTC. Protein sequence: CASSGVTVSLRDIQYF.

There are a few counts of this clonotype. This chain connects TRBV15 to TRBJ1-1, with 10 bases identical to TRBD1. V trimming: 6 bases; J trimming: 3 bases; junction bases outside the gene matches: 16. Germline loops: CDR1 LNHNV, CDR2 YYDKDF (reference sequence). This CDR3 has 18 residues. The CDR3: CATSSEGGQGISYTEAFF. CDR3 DNA: TGTGCCACCAGTTCCGAGGGGGGACAGGGGATTTCTTACACTGAAGCTTTCTTT.

The chain is built from TRBV6-1 and TRBJ1-2, with D possibly being TRBD1 (6 bases). Between the trimmed V and J ends, which lost 10 bases and 0 bases, there was a span of 21 bases. Germline V gives CDR1 MNHNS, CDR2 SASEGT. This CDR3 has 16 amino acids. CDR3 in amino acids: CAIFHPGDKANYGYTF. The CDR3 nucleotides are TGTGCCATTTTTCACCCCGGGGACAAAGCTAACTATGGCTACACCTTC.